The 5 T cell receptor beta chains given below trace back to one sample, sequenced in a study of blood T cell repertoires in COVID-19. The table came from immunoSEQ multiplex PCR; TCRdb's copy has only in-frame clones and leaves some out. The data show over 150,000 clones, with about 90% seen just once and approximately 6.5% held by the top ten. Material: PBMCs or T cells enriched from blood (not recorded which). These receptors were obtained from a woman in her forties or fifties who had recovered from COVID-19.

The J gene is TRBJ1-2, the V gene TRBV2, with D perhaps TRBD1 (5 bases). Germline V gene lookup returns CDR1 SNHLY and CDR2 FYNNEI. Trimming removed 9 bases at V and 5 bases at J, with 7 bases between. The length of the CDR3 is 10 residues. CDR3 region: CASQGYGYTF. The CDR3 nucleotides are TGTGCCAGTCAGGGATATGGCTACACCTTC.

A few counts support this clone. CDR3 DNA sequence: TGCGCCAGCAGCCAAGGGGGACTGGGGGGAGATACGCAGTATTTT. Translation: CASSQGGLGGDTQYF. This chain uses TRBV4-3 with TRBJ2-3; perhaps TRBD2 as D (6 bases). Trimming took 1 base from V and 5 from J, leaving 13 bases between them. Per germline, CDR1 LGHNA and CDR2 YSLEER. The CDR3 is 15 residues long.

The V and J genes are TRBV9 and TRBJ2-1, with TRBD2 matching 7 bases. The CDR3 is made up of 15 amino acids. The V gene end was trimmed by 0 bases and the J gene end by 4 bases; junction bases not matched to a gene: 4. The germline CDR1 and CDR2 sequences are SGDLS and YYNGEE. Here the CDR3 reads CASSVGLAEYNEQFF. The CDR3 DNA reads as TGTGCCAGCAGCGTAGGGCTAGCGGAGTACAATGAGCAGTTCTTC.

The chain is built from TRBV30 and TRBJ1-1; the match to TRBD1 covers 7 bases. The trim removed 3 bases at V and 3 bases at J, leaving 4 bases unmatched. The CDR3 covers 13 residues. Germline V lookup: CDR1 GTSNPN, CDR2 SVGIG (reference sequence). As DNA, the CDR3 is TGTGCCTGGAGCCATACAGGGGACACTGAAGCTTTCTTT. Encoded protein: CAWSHTGDTEAFF.

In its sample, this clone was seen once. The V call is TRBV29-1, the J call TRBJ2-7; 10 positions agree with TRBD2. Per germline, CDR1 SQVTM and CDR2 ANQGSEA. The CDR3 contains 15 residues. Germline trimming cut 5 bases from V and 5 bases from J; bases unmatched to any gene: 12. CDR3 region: CSVRRLAGDTDEQYF. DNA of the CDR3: TGCAGCGTTCGAAGGCTAGCGGGAGATACAGACGAGCAGTACTTC.